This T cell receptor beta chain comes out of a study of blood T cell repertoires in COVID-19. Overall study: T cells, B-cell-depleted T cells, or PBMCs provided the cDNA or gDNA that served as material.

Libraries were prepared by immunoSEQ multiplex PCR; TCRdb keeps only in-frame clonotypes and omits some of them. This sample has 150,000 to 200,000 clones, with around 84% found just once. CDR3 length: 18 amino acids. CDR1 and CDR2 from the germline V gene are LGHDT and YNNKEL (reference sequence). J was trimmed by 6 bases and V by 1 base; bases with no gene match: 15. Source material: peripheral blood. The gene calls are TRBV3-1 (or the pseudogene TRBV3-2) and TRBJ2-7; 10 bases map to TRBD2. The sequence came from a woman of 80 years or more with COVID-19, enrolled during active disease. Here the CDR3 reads CASSQGGASGSSSPEQYF. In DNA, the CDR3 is TGTGCCAGCAGCCAAGGGGGGGCTAGCGGGAGCAGTAGCCCCGAGCAGTACTTC.